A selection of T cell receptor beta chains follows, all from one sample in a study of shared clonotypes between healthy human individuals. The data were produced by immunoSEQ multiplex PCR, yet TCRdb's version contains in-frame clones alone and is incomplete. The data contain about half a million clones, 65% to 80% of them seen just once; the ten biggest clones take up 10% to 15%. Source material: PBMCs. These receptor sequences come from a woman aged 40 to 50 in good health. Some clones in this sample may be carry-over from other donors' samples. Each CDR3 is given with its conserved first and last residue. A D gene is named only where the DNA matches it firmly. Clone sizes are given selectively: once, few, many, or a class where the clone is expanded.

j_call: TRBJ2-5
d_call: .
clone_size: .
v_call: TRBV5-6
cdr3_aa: CASSLGQETQYF
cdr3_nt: TGTGCCAGCAGCTTGGGGCAAGAGACCCAGTACTTC

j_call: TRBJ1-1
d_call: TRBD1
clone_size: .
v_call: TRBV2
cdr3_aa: CASSGTGARMNTEAFF
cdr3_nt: TGTGCCAGCAGTGGGACAGGGGCGAGAATGAACACTGAAGCTTTCTTT

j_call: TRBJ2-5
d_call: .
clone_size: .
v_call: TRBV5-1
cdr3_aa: CASSFQGVQETQYF
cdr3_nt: TGCGCCAGCAGCTTCCAGGGAGTACAAGAGACCCAGTACTTC

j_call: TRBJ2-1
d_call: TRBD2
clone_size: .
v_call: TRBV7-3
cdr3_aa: CASSFGGSGSYNEQFF
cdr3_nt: TGTGCCAGCAGCTTTGGTGGTAGCGGGAGTTACAATGAGCAGTTCTTC

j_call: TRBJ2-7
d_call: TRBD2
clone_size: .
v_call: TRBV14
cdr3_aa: CASSPGLASYEQYF
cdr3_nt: TGTGCCAGCAGCCCGGGACTAGCGTCCTACGAGCAGTACTTC

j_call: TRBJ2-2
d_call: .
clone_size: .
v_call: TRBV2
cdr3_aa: CASSDGGDTGELFF
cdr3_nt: TGTGCCAGCAGTGATGGGGGCGACACCGGGGAGCTGTTTTTT

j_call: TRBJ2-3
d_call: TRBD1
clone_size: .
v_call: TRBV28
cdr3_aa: CASSSPSIDRADTQYF
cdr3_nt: TGTGCCAGCAGTTCCCCGAGTATAGACAGGGCAGATACGCAGTATTTT

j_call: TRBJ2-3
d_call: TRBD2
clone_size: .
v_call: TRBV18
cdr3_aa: CASSPSREATDTQYF
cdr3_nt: TGTGCCAGCTCACCGTCCCGGGAGGCCACAGATACGCAGTATTTT

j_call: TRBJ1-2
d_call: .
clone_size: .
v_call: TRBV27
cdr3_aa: CASSSSQVPYGYTF
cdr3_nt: TGTGCCAGCAGTTCCTCTCAGGTCCCCTATGGCTACACCTTC

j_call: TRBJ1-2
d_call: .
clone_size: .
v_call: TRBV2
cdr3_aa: CASSEANPTPISRNYGYTF
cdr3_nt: TGTGCCAGCAGTGAAGCGAACCCTACCCCGATCTCTAGGAACTATGGCTACACCTTC

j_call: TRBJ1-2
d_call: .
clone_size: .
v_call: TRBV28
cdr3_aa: CASSLGPGHLYGYTF
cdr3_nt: TGTGCCAGCAGTTTAGGACCGGGACACCTCTATGGCTACACCTTC

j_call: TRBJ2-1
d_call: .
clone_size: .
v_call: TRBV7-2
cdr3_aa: CASSLQEREQFF
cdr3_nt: TGTGCCAGCAGCTTACAGGAGCGGGAGCAGTTCTTC

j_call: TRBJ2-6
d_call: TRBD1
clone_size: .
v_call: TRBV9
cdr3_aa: CASSAGDRGLGANVLTF
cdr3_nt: TGTGCCAGCAGCGCCGGGGACAGGGGGCTTGGGGCCAACGTCCTGACTTTC

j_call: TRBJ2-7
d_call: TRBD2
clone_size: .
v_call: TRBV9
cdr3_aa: CASSMGLAGVEQYF
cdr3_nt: TGTGCCAGCTCAATGGGACTAGCGGGAGTCGAGCAGTACTTC

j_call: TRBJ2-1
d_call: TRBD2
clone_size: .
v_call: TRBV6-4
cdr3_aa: CASSALAGGSNEQFF
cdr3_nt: TGTGCCAGCAGTGCCCTAGCGGGGGGGTCCAATGAGCAGTTCTTC

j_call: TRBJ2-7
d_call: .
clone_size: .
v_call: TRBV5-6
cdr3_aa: CASSLAYYEQYF
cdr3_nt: TGTGCCAGCAGCTTGGCATACTACGAGCAGTACTTC

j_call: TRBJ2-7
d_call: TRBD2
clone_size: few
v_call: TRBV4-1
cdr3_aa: CASSLGLAGGYEQYF
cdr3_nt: TGCGCCAGCAGCCTGGGACTAGCGGGAGGGTACGAGCAGTACTTC

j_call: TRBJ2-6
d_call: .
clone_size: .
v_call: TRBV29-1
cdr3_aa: CSAGNVFSGANVLTF
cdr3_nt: TGCAGCGCCGGGAATGTATTCTCTGGGGCCAACGTCCTGACTTTC

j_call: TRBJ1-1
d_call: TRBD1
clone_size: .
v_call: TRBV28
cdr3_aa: CASRGDTGVWTEAFF
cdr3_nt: TGTGCCAGCAGGGGAGACACAGGGGTGTGGACTGAAGCTTTCTTT

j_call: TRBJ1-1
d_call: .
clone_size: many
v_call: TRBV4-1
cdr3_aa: CASSQGSGGYTEAFF
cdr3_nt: TGCGCCAGCAGCCAGGGCTCGGGTGGGTACACTGAAGCTTTCTTT

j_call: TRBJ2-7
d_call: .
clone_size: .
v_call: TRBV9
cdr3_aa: CASSKDPGTSYEQYF
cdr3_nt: TGTGCCAGCAGCAAAGACCCTGGGACCTCCTACGAGCAGTACTTC

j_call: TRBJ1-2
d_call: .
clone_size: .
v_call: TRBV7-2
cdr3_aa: CASSLESTGPRGYTF
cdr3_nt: TGTGCCAGCAGCTTAGAGAGCACAGGACCTCGAGGCTACACCTTC

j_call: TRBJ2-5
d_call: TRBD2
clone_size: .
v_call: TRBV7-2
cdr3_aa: CASSLFFREDYSETQYF
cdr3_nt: TGTGCCAGCAGCTTATTTTTCCGGGAGGACTACTCGGAGACCCAGTACTTC

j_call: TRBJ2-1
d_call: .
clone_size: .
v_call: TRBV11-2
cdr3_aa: CASSSPLSRVSYNEQFF
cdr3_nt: TGTGCCAGCAGCTCACCACTGTCCCGGGTCTCCTACAATGAGCAGTTCTTC